This T cell receptor beta chain came from a study of OX40 agonist ivuxolimab in advanced cancers. With respect to the entire study: Ivuxolimab was an agonistic, fully human IgG2 monoclonal antibody directed against OX40 (CD134), a costimulatory receptor. Intravenous ivuxolimab was administered to patients every 2 weeks at six dose levels: 0.01, 0.1, 0.3, 1.5, 3 and 10 mg/kg. Among the approximately 50 dose-escalation patients, around 19 had hepatocellular carcinoma, around 15 melanoma, 9 renal cell carcinoma and 9 head and neck cancer. In the dose-escalation cohort, about four fifths of patients were male, and the mean age was roughly 60 years with a range of roughly 20 to 85. Prior anti-PD-1, anti-PD-L1 or anti-CTLA-4 therapy was permitted, and checkpoint inhibitors had been received by roughly 40% of dose-escalation patients. Partial responses occurred in three dose-escalation patients: two with cutaneous melanoma and one with hepatocellular carcinoma. The purpose of peripheral TCRbeta sequencing was to test whether ivuxolimab changed TCR sequence diversity and led to clonal T-cell expansion. The paper reports the monotherapy dose-escalation portion (N of about 50 patients) of the phase I ivuxolimab trial. On the study overall, not on this receptor specifically: The antigen specificity of the peripheral T cells that underwent clonal expansion was not determined. In the 0.1-3.0 mg/kg groups, partial responders had among the lowest normalized peripheral clonal expansion, particularly in CD8+ T cells. After ivuxolimab, CD8+ T cells had more expanded clones than CD4+ T cells on average. Low levels of normalized T-cell clonal expansion were also seen in some patients who did not respond. Clonal expansion of both CD4+ and CD8+ blood T cells was observed from baseline to week 6 at doses 0.1 to 3.0 mg/kg.

CDR1 and CDR2 are drawn from the germline V gene (reference sequence): SEHNR, FQNEAQ. The CDR3 starts with the cysteine, ends with the phenylalanine, and has 14 residues. Here the CDR3 DNA is all that survives: 42 bases in frame from base 1. Cut back by 3 bases and 4 bases, the V and J ends lie 10 bases apart. Comment on this clone: What antigen it recognizes has not been identified. Base qualities are missing; no much larger clone stands one base away.

For sequencing of the TCRbeta CDR3 region, genomic DNA was extracted from the sorted cells. The immunoSEQ Assay was used to sequence the TCRbeta CDR3 regions. TCRdb limited this immuneACCESS table to in-frame rearrangements with V and J called. A share of clones is missing; checked studies link under half to unresolved V genes, and the rest is unexplained. This sample has about 29,000 clones in its table, and 92% of those were observed once. The biggest ten clones account for 9.4% of the sample. Patients with autoimmune disease history or receiving systemic immunosuppression were excluded from the trial. Peripheral blood for TCR sequencing was collected from all dose cohorts at baseline, on cycle 4 day 1, and on cycle 7 day 1. The samples were drawn from a first-in-human, open-label, multicenter phase I dose-escalation trial of ivuxolimab. Adults with locally advanced or metastatic melanoma, renal cell carcinoma, hepatocellular carcinoma or head and neck squamous cell carcinoma were enrolled in the trial. Before TCR sequencing, CD4+ T cells and CD8+ T cells from peripheral blood were sorted into separate populations.

The V and J segments used are TRBV7-9 and TRBJ1-5, and possibly TRBD1, on 6 matching bases. Source: CD4+ or CD8+ T cells sorted from blood, taken in a trial of the OX40 agonist ivuxolimab. This receptor was taken from an adult with an advanced solid tumor such as melanoma, head and neck, liver or kidney cancer. The DNA sequence follows: TGTGCCAGCAGCTTGGGGGGCGAAAATCAGCCCCAGCATTTT. This gives the protein CASSLGGENQPQHF.